This T cell receptor (beta chain) was profiled in a study of human T cells and chemical hapten exposure. The germline CDR1 and CDR2 sequences are MNHEY and SVGEGT. With 6 bases clipped from V and 4 bases from J, the junction kept 7 bases outside the gene matches. The CDR3 has 14 residues. Study-level findings and limits: Healthy individuals' immune responses may differ from those of donors, who had alopecia.

With respect to this clonotype: As yet, its antigen is unknown.

Documented time point: pre-sensitization, week 0. Documented treatment: therapeutic diphenylcyclopropenone sensitization with weekly scalp DPC. TCRdb re-analysed the RACE reads in MiXCR, keeping a single row per CDR3 protein. The profile covers over 70,000 distinct CDR3 sequences, with less than 15% appearing a single time and 4% to 6% taken by the ten largest. The sample consisted of whole blood, taken in connection with sensitization to the hapten diphenylcyclopropenone (DPC). The receptor was derived from a woman aged 45-65 years with alopecia areata. Some clones in this sample may be carry-over from other donors' samples. V is TRBV6-2 or TRBV6-3 and J is TRBJ2-7; 9 bases match TRBD2. Here the CDR3 reads CASSPAGGIYEQYF. The CDR3 DNA reads TGTGCCAGCAGCCCAGCGGGAGGAATTTACGAGCAGTACTTC.